Listed below are T cell receptor beta chains from one sample, sequenced in a study of blood T cells in healthy people across ages. TCRdb reprocessed the 5' RACE reads with MiXCR, giving one entry per CDR3 protein. The sample has roughly 680,000 distinct CDR3 sequences, about 52% seen once. The sample was blood. The receptors here all came from an older woman in good health. Each CDR3 is given with its conserved first and last residue. The order of the fields is CDR3 length, J gene, clone size, V gene, D gene, CDR3 protein, CDR3 DNA. A D gene is named only where the DNA matches it firmly. Rows give clone size only sometimes, using once, few, many, or a class for an expanded clone.

14	TRBJ2-4	few	TRBV7-8	.	CASSLGLSKNIQYF	TGTGCCAGCAGCTTGGGACTGAGTAAAAACATTCAGTACTTC
16	TRBJ2-5	few	TRBV5-6	.	CASSAATGSHQETQYF	TGTGCCAGCAGCGCCGCGACAGGCTCCCACCAAGAGACCCAGTACTTC
14	TRBJ1-2	.	TRBV7-3	.	CASSQGHRNYGYTF	TGTGCCAGCAGCCAGGGACACCGTAACTATGGCTACACCTTC
13	TRBJ2-5	.	TRBV29-1	TRBD2	CSKSGLAGGTQYF	TGCAGCAAATCGGGACTAGCGGGAGGGACCCAGTACTTC
13	TRBJ1-2	.	TRBV12-3/TRBV12-4	.	CASSFRGDGSYTF	TGTGCCAGCAGTTTCCGGGGTGATGGGAGCTACACCTTC
16	TRBJ2-3	.	TRBV7-2	.	CASSLVGGPGADTQYF	TGTGCCAGCAGCTTAGTCGGCGGGCCGGGGGCAGATACGCAGTATTTT
17	TRBJ2-7	.	TRBV4-3	TRBD2	CASSLSSTGLSSYEQYF	TGCGCCAGCAGCCTTTCATCCACGGGACTATCCTCCTACGAGCAGTACTTC
13	TRBJ1-5	.	TRBV5-1	.	CASSFGPDQPQHF	TGCGCCAGCAGCTTTGGACCCGATCAGCCCCAGCATTTT
12	TRBJ2-3	.	TRBV7-9	.	CASLGGTNTQYF	TGTGCCAGCCTCGGGGGTACCAATACGCAGTATTTT
13	TRBJ2-1	.	TRBV20-1	.	CSAGPQTDNEQFF	TGCAGTGCCGGACCCCAGACGGACAATGAGCAGTTCTTC
16	TRBJ2-3	.	TRBV20-1	TRBD2	CSAKPGSSGRADTQYF	TGCAGTGCTAAACCAGGGAGTAGCGGGAGGGCAGATACGCAGTATTTT
15	TRBJ2-7	.	TRBV6-5	.	CASSYSRMIYYEQYF	TGTGCCAGCAGTTACTCCCGCATGATCTACTACGAGCAGTACTTC
18	TRBJ2-2	few	TRBV12-3/TRBV12-4	TRBD2	CASSLAPGLAGDTGELFF	TGTGCCAGCAGTTTAGCGCCCGGACTAGCGGGAGATACCGGGGAGCTGTTTTTT